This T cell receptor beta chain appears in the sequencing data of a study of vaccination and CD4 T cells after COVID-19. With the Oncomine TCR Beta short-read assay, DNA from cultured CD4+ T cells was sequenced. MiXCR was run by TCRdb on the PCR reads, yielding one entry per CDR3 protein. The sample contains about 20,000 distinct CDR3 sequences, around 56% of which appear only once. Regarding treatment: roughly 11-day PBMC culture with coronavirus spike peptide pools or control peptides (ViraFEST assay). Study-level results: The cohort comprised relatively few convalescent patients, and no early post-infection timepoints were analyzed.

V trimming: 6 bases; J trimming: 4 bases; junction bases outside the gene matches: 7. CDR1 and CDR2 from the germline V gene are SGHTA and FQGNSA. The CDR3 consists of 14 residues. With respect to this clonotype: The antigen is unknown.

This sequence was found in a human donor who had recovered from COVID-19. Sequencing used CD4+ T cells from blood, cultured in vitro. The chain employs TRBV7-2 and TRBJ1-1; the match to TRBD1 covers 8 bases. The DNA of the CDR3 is TGTGCCAGCAGAGGACAGGGAGGTGTCACTGAAGCTTTCTTT. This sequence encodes CASRGQGGVTEAFF.